This TCR beta chain originates from a study of identical twins (TCRdb year 2016). Broadly, across the study: The study deep-sequenced TCR alpha and beta repertoires from monozygotic twins, unrelated adults of various ages and cord blood to test whether fetal clonotypes persist. To rule out contamination, replicate twin experiments were performed at different times with different library preparation protocols. Broad study findings and their caveats: Zero-insertion analyses could be partly confounded by invariant T cells such as MAIT and iNKT, though diverse VJ usage argued against such confounding for most clonotypes. Abundant cord blood beta clonotypes carried fewer insertions; young adult naive repertoires showed a weaker similar trend, while memory repertoires showed none. Because the same donors could not be followed over many years, the conclusions relied on cross-sectional statistical analysis. The excess sharing between twins in beta out-of-frame sequences was weaker because fewer shared sequences reduced the signal-to-noise ratio. Compared with coincidental sharing between unrelated individuals, out-of-frame TCR alpha sequences shared between twins had an excess of sequences with low generation probability. In monozygotic twins, recombination models systematically underestimated out-of-frame TCR alpha sharing, but the models matched the sharing seen between unrelated individuals.

Libraries were prepared through 5' RACE. The sample was run on an Illumina HiSeq 2000. A universal primer binding site was added through template switching, and the final cDNA carried a unique molecular identifier so that TCR cDNA molecules could be counted accurately. First-strand cDNA for TCR alpha and beta chains was synthesized from specific primers in the conserved constant-segment region. To control for contamination, every cDNA library carried two barcodes: a SMART-Mk sample barcode plus Illumina barcodes. Two successive PCR steps introduced TruSeq adapter sequences along with Illumina sample barcodes. The Illumina HiSeq platform was used with custom primers to sequence TCR alpha and beta cDNA libraries. In the original analysis: MiGEC was used to process raw reads and extract unique molecular identifiers, and MiXCR was used to find CDR3 positions. For each individual, recombination models were inferred using an EM algorithm with the repgenHMM and IGoR tools. The tcR package in R was used for shared clonotype analysis, with sharing normalized by the product of cloneset sizes. To study raw recombination without the effects of thymic and clonal selection, out-of-frame nonproductive sequences were analyzed. TCRdb took the public reads, trimmed them with fastp at Q25, ran MiXCR for clone calling and kept in-frame beta chains. When rows share a CDR3 protein, they turn into one entry using the most common DNA and genes. These V and J calls rely on TCRdb rather than the paper's analysis. This sample has approximately 230,000 distinct CDR3 sequences in its table, and 6.5% to 8% of those were observed once. The ten biggest clones cover more than 14% of the sample.

Only healthy Caucasian donors were included. The twin cohort consisted of three pairs of female monozygotic twins, all aged about 18 to 29 years. Positive isolation kits from Invitrogen were used to isolate the CD4+ and CD8+ T cell populations. Based on the germline V gene, the CDR1 and CDR2 sequences are LGHNT and FRNRAP. Ends trimmed: V by 3 bases, J by 6 bases; bases unmatched to a gene: 5. Measured from the cysteine to the phenylalanine, the CDR3 is 14 residues long. Kept here is only the CDR3 DNA, which spans 42 bases and is read in frame from base 1. Only a few counts were recorded for this clonotype. Its antigen specificity is not known. Base qualities are not recorded, but no much larger clone differs from it by a single base. The same sample was also studied in work on T cells expressing NK-cell markers. As noted in the second study: In sorted CD3+CD56+NKG2C+, CD3+CD56+NKG2C- and CD3+CD56-NKG2C+ T-cell subsets from eight donors, TCR beta-chain repertoires were profiled. Among the eight sequenced donors, only one was HCMV-seronegative, while the other seven were HCMV-seropositive. To restrict sorting to alphabetaTCR-expressing T cells, an anti-gammadeltaTCR antibody was added in several experiments. In over 5 donors, the dominant CD3+CD56+NKG2C+ clonotypes were among the top 10 CD8+ clonotypes and accounted for about 1.0-8% of CD8+ T cells. Those dominant clonotypes were again the most abundant among CD3+CD56-NKG2C+ cells in several donors, at about 28.3-65%. It remained unclear whether the expanded NKG2C-expressing T cell clones were specific for HCMV antigens. The eight sequenced donors were randomly selected healthy volunteers, three men and five women. To determine HCMV serostatus, a commercial ELISA kit was used to detect HCMV-specific IgG in serum. MIGEC handled demultiplexing of the reads and grouping by UMI, while MiTCR was used to assemble and quantify clonotypes. To exclude erroneous sequences, only TCR cDNA sequences supported by at least two reads were retained. The tcR package was used for downstream repertoire analysis, and clonotypes were matched across fractions by CDR3 nucleotide sequence plus V segment. Antigen specificity was annotated against VDJdb with VDJmatch, allowing one amino acid substitution in CDR3.

This receptor was obtained from a woman younger than 30 in good health. The chain couples TRBV12-5 to TRBJ2-3, with 8 bases matching TRBD1. The specimen was CD8+ T cells sorted from blood. The DNA sequence is given as TGTGCTAGTGGTTTAGGACAGGGCGTGGATACGCAGTATTTT. Translated, this is CASGLGQGVDTQYF.